This T cell receptor beta chain was captured by sequencing in a study of blood T cell repertoires in COVID-19. Study in general: T cells, B-cell-depleted T cells, or PBMCs supplied cDNA or gDNA.

Per the study methods: Nucleated cell counts were estimated from reference gene primer amplification. The method was immunoSEQ multiplex PCR; TCRdb's version includes in-frame clones alone and lacks a portion of them. That table supplies the V and J calls and clone size; D and trimming were determined from the DNA. Seen here are about 20,000 clones, around 89% observed once, and the top ten hold 7% to 9%. Germline lookup yields CDR1 SNHLY and CDR2 FYNNEI. Trimming at V came to 8 bases and at J to 3 bases, leaving 6 bases not matched to a gene. The CDR3 is 13 amino acids. Material for sequencing was peripheral blood. The genes are TRBV2 and TRBJ2-7; 8 bases align to TRBD1. The receptor comes from a woman in her fifties or sixties with active COVID-19. The CDR3: CASGGQVNYEQYF. CDR3 nucleotide sequence: TGTGCCAGCGGGGGACAGGTAAACTACGAGCAGTACTTC.